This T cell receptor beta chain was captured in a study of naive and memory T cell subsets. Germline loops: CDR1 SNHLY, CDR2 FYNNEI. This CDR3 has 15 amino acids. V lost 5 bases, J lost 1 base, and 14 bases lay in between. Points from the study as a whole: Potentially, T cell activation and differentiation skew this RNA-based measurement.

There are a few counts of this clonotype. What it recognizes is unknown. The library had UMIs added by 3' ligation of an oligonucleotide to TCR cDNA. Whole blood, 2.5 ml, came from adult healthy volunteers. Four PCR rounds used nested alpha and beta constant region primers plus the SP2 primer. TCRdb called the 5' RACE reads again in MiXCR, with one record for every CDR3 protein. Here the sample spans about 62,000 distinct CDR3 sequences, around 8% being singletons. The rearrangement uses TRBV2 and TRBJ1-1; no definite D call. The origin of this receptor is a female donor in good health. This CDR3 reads CASSLPPTGNTEAFF. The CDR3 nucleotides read TGTGCCAGCAGTCTTCCCCCGACGGGGAACACTGAAGCTTTCTTT.